The present T cell receptor beta chain was sequenced within a study of blood T cell repertoires in COVID-19. As processed by the authors: Scientists estimated how many nucleated cells there were by amplifying reference gene primers. The table came from immunoSEQ multiplex PCR; TCRdb's copy has only in-frame clones and leaves some out. V, J and clone size derive from that table, while D and trimming were established from the DNA sequence. The sample has approximately 200,000 clones; roughly 82% are singletons. Per germline, CDR1 SGHTA and CDR2 FQGNSA. V gave up 3 bases and J gave up 2 bases, with 8 bases separating them. The CDR3 covers 13 residues.

The sample comprised peripheral blood. The sequence came from a woman aged 25 to 39 with acute or convalescent COVID-19. This chain uses TRBV7-2 with TRBJ2-7, with D possibly matching TRBD2 (5 bases). CDR3 bases: TGTGCCAGCAGCTTGGCCGGGGCCTACGAGCAGTACTTC. This encodes CASSLAGAYEQYF.